Below are 23 T cell receptor beta chains sequenced from a single sample in a study of cytomegalovirus exposure and HLA in healthy donors. Sequenced by immunoSEQ multiplex PCR; TCRdb stores in-frame clones only, minus some. The sample yields 140,000 to 150,000 clones, about 95% seen once. Material: PBMCs. Source of these receptors: a man aged 18 to 29 in good health and CMV-seropositive.

This rearrangement joins TRBV28 to TRBJ2-7, with D possibly being TRBD1 (6 bases). In germline, CDR1 is MDHEN, CDR2 SYDVKM. The CDR3 consists of 13 residues. Trimming pared 3 bases from V and 7 bases from J, leaving 13 bases between. CDR3 nucleotides: TGTGCCAGCAGTTTCGTGGGGGCGCGTGAGCAGTACTTC. This encodes CASSFVGAREQYF.

This clone occurred a few times. The chain combines TRBV13 with TRBJ2-7, with 7 positions matching TRBD1. With V trimmed by 5 bases and J by 4 bases, 11 bases remained unmatched. The CDR3 sequence is 15 residues long. CDR1 is PRHDT and CDR2 is FYEKMQ in the germline V gene (reference sequence). In nucleotides, the CDR3 is TGTGCCAGCAGCGTAAAGGGGGCTCTTTTATACGAGCAGTACTTC. It codes for CASSVKGALLYEQYF.

The chain carries TRBV4-1 and TRBJ2-6, with TRBD1 matching 11 bases. Germline loops: CDR1 MGHRA, CDR2 YSYEKL. The CDR3 has 20 residues. The ends lost 3 bases at V and 1 base at J; junction bases unmatched: 11. CDR3: CASSQMGTGGLYSGANVLTF. The CDR3 nucleotides read TGCGCCAGCAGCCAGATGGGGACAGGGGGTCTCTATTCTGGGGCCAACGTCCTGACTTTC.

The chain employs TRBV5-1 and TRBJ2-1; the D is unclear. Trimming stripped 3 bases from V and 6 bases from J, with 10 bases between. This CDR3 comprises 13 residues. From germline, CDR1 is SGHRS and CDR2 YFSETQ. In DNA form, the CDR3 reads TGCGCCAGCAGCTCCCCCTCCCCCAATGAGCAGTTCTTC. Its translation: CASSSPSPNEQFF.

This chain uses TRBV5-6 with TRBJ2-1, with a possible D match to TRBD2 (5 bases). Between the trimmed V and J ends, which lost 0 bases and 6 bases, there was a span of 13 bases. The germline V gene encodes CDR1 SGHDT and CDR2 YYEEEE. The CDR3 is 15 residues long. CDR3: CASSLAGLAVNEQFF. Here the CDR3 DNA reads TGTGCCAGCAGCTTGGCCGGCCTAGCTGTCAATGAGCAGTTCTTC.

The rearrangement uses TRBV6-5 and TRBJ2-1; D unclear. The CDR3 spans 16 residues. Germline values: CDR1 MNHEY, CDR2 SVGAGI. V was shortened by 0 bases and J by 0 bases, with 9 bases between the two germline ends. The CDR3 spells CASSYSMPGSYNEQFF. The CDR3, as DNA: TGTGCCAGCAGTTACTCGATGCCGGGCTCCTACAATGAGCAGTTCTTC.

The rearrangement joins TRBV2 to TRBJ2-7, with 7 bases lining up with TRBD2. Trimming cost V 4 bases and J 6 bases; bases outside gene matches: 0. The CDR3 loop spans 11 amino acids. The germline CDR1 and CDR2 sequences are SNHLY and FYNNEI. The CDR3 protein is CASSAGGEQYF. In DNA form, the CDR3 reads TGTGCCAGCAGTGCGGGAGGCGAGCAGTACTTC.

This chain connects TRBV4-1 to TRBJ2-2, with TRBD1 matching over 8 bases. From germline, CDR1 is MGHRA and CDR2 YSYEKL. The CDR3 loop spans 17 amino acids. V gave up 3 bases and J gave up 4 bases; unmatched junction bases: 10. The CDR3 DNA sequence: TGCGCCAGCAGCCACCGATCCGGGACAGGAGGCACCGGGGAGCTGTTTTTT. The encoded protein is CASSHRSGTGGTGELFF.

V usage is TRBV2 and J usage is TRBJ2-2; TRBD1 aligns across 7 bases. The CDR3 is 17 residues long. From germline, CDR1 is SNHLY and CDR2 FYNNEI. V was clipped by 6 bases and J by 0 bases; unmatched bases: 10. CDR3 sequence reads: CASSENPDRANTGELFF. The CDR3 DNA is TGTGCCAGCAGCGAAAATCCCGACAGGGCGAACACCGGGGAGCTGTTTTTT. The full variable domain, with the rest looked up from reference TRBV2 and TRBJ2-2, is EPEVTQTPSHQVTQMGQEVILRCVPISNHLYFYWYRQILGQKVEFLVSFYNNEISEKSEIFDDQFSVERPDGSNFTLKIRSTKLEDSAMYFCASSENPDRANTGELFFGEGSRLTVL.

This clone was seen a single time. The chain is built from TRBV29-1 and TRBJ1-1, with a possible D match to TRBD1 (5 bases). The V end lost 6 bases, the J end lost 1 base, and 12 bases lay between the germline ends. This CDR3 contains 13 residues. Germline CDR1 is SQVTM and CDR2 is ANQGSEA. The CDR3 DNA sequence: TGCAGCGTACAAAAACAGGCGAACACTGAAGCTTTCTTT. Translated: CSVQKQANTEAFF. Supplemented by reference TRBV29-1 and TRBJ1-1, the full variable domain reads SAVISQKPSRDICQRGTSLTIQCQVDSQVTMMFWYRQQPGQSLTLIATANQGSEATYESGFVIDKFPISRPNLTFSTLTVSNMSPEDSSIYLCSVQKQANTEAFFGQGTRLTVV.

V gene TRBV11-3 combines with J gene TRBJ2-1, with 12 bases fitting TRBD2. The germline CDR1 and CDR2 sequences are SGHNT and YENEEA. V lost 4 bases, J lost 10 bases, and 8 bases stayed unmatched. The CDR3 has 15 residues. CDR3 nucleotide sequence: TGTGCCAGCAGCTCTAGCGGGAGGGCATCAGGAGAGCAGTTCTTC. Translation: CASSSSGRASGEQFF.

The rearrangement uses TRBV4-1 and TRBJ2-4; a possible D gene is TRBD1 (6 bases). The CDR3 is made up of 17 amino acids. Trimming took 5 bases from V and 8 from J, leaving 25 bases between them. The V gene's germline CDR1 is MGHRA and CDR2 YSYEKL. The CDR3 sequence: CASSKTVAMARGDIQYF. CDR3 nucleotides: TGCGCCAGCAGCAAAACGGTTGCGATGGCCAGGGGTGACATTCAGTACTTC.

This clone has only one observation. Other DNA sequences of this sample code for an identical CDR3. The chain joins TRBV5-1 to TRBJ2-2; TRBD2 matches 8 bases. V shed 5 bases and J 0 bases; nucleotides not matched to a gene: 3. The CDR3 spans 15 residues. Germline V lookup: CDR1 SGHRS, CDR2 YFSETQ. The CDR3 nucleotides read TGCGCCAGCAGGAGCGGGAGCCCGAACACCGGGGAGCTGTTTTTT. Its translation: CASRSGSPNTGELFF.

This chain uses TRBV6-1 with TRBJ1-4, with 8 positions matching TRBD1. Germline values: CDR1 MNHNS, CDR2 SASEGT. Trimming took 5 bases from V and 7 from J; bases not matched to a gene: 6. This CDR3 region has 14 residues. The CDR3 loop reads CASSLQGASEKLFF. The CDR3 DNA reads as TGTGCCAGCAGTCTCCAGGGGGCGAGTGAAAAACTGTTTTTT.

V usage is TRBV30 and J usage is TRBJ1-5, with D uncertain. This CDR3 contains 13 residues. The germline CDR1 and CDR2 sequences are GTSNPN and SVGIG (reference sequence). With 4 bases removed from V and 4 bases from J, the gap between germline ends came to 11 bases. CDR3 amino acids: CAWTTGNNQPQHF. DNA of the CDR3: TGTGCCTGGACGACGGGGAATAATCAGCCCCAGCATTTT.

V is TRBV28 and J is TRBJ2-7, with 7 bases aligning to TRBD2. The CDR3 runs 14 residues. V lost 2 bases and J lost 8; bases outside the gene matches: 9. CDR1 and CDR2 from the germline V gene are MDHEN and SYDVKM. The CDR3 DNA is TGTGCCAGCAGTTTACGGCGGGGGATAAATAAGCAGTACTTC. Encoded protein: CASSLRRGINKQYF.

The chain links TRBV5-1 to TRBJ2-7; 11 nucleotides agree with TRBD2. CDR1 SGHRS and CDR2 YFSETQ come from the germline V gene. The ends lost 0 bases at V and 2 bases at J; junction bases unmatched: 4. This CDR3 has 16 residues. The DNA of the CDR3 is TGCGCCAGCAGCTTGGGAACTAGCGGGAGCCCCTACGAGCAGTACTTC. It yields the protein CASSLGTSGSPYEQYF.

The rearrangement links TRBV7-9 to TRBJ2-3; D gene uncertain. From germline, CDR1 is SEHNR and CDR2 FQNEAQ (reference sequence). This CDR3 has 12 residues. Trimming shortened V by 2 bases and J by 6 bases, and 6 bases separated the two germline ends. The CDR3 reads CASSLRRDTQYF. CDR3 in DNA: TGTGCCAGCAGCTTACGGCGGGATACGCAGTATTTT.

This chain uses TRBV27 with TRBJ2-2, with D possibly matching TRBD1 (8 bases). Trimming took off 2 bases at V and 4 bases at J, with 11 bases between the two ends. Germline V gene sequence: CDR1 MNHEY, CDR2 SMNVEV (reference sequence). This CDR3 contains 15 residues. The CDR3 here is CASSLTGGGTGELFF. CDR3 nucleotides: TGTGCCAGCAGTTTAACAGGGGGGGGCACCGGGGAGCTGTTTTTT.

This clone was observed a single time. This chain joins TRBV28 and TRBJ2-7, with 7 bases matching TRBD2. Trimming at V came to 5 bases and at J to 4 bases, leaving 5 bases not matched to a gene. The CDR3 extends over 13 amino acids. Germline CDR1 and CDR2: MDHEN and SYDVKM. The CDR3 DNA reads as TGTGCCAGCAGTGTAGGACTAGAATACGAGCAGTACTTC. Amino acid sequence: CASSVGLEYEQYF.

This rearrangement joins TRBV28 to TRBJ2-4, with 8 bases identical to TRBD2. The germline CDR1 and CDR2 sequences are MDHEN and SYDVKM. The CDR3 is 13 amino acids. Losses at the gene ends were 11 bases for V and 1 base for J; bases not matched to a gene: 4. CDR3 residues: CASGGLAKNIQYF. The CDR3 DNA sequence: TGTGCCTCGGGGGGGCTGGCCAAAAACATTCAGTACTTC.

The gene calls are TRBV28 and TRBJ2-7, with unresolved D. CDR1 MDHEN and CDR2 SYDVKM come from the germline V gene. The CDR3 is made up of 12 amino acids. V was shortened by 8 bases and J by 5 bases, with 13 bases between the two germline ends. CDR3 loop: CASSQVVNEQYF. CDR3 in DNA: TGTGCCAGCTCCCAGGTCGTCAACGAGCAGTACTTC. The whole variable domain, remainder taken from reference TRBV28 and TRBJ2-7, is DVKVTQSSRYLVKRTGEKVFLECVQDMDHENMFWYRQDPGLGLRLIYFSYDVKMKEKGDIPEGYSVSREKKERFSLILESASTNQTSMYLCASSQVVNEQYFGPGTRLTVT.

This chain uses TRBV2 with TRBJ2-5; tentative D call: TRBD1 (6 bases). Per germline, CDR1 SNHLY and CDR2 FYNNEI. The CDR3 extends over 14 amino acids. V lost 7 bases to trimming and J lost 5 bases, with 17 bases between them. The CDR3 sequence: CASTEPRGVETQYF. The DNA of the CDR3 is TGTGCCAGCACCGAACCCAGGGGTGTGGAGACCCAGTACTTC.